A single sample gave rise to the 3 T cell receptor beta chains below, sequenced in a study of T cell repertoires in cytomegalovirus infection. One entry per CDR3 protein results from TCRdb running MiXCR on the reads. The sample holds 350,000 to 550,000 distinct CDR3 sequences, approximately 31% seen once. The specimen sequenced was PBMCs. The receptors shown here come from a human donor in good health (CMV status not recorded). Some clones in this sample may be carry-over from other donors' samples.

This clonotype was observed a handful of times. The chain is built from TRBV2 and TRBJ2-7, with D possibly matching TRBD1 (5 bases). CDR3 length equals 13 residues. V lost 4 bases and J lost 7, with 14 bases in between. From germline, CDR1 is SNHLY and CDR2 FYNNEI. DNA of the CDR3: TGTGCCAGCAGTGTGCGGCAGGGTGTTGAGCAGTACTTC. It yields the protein CASSVRQGVEQYF.

This clonotype is a singleton in its sample. A read error may be the cause here, since a much bigger clone is one base away. V gene TRBV24-1 combines with J gene TRBJ1-5; possible D gene TRBD1, 5 bases. Germline V gene data show CDR1 as KGHDR and CDR2 as SFDVKD. The CDR3 is made up of 14 amino acids. CDR3 bases: TGTGCCAGCAGTGTGGGGGACCTAAATCAGCCCCAGCTTTTT. Its translation is CASSVGDLNQPQLF.

The V gene is TRBV6-6, the J gene TRBJ2-5; TRBD2 might be the D (6 bases). The length of the CDR3 is 15 residues. CDR1 is MNHNY, CDR2 SVGAGI, per germline (reference sequence). V was pared by 4 bases and J by 4 bases, with 16 bases between. CDR3 DNA sequence: TGTGCCAGCAGTTCTCCGGGACTCCCCTTAGAGACCCAGTACTTC. Its translation is CASSSPGLPLETQYF.